This TCR beta chain was obtained from a study of cytomegalovirus exposure and HLA in healthy donors (dated by TCRdb to 2016 to 2017). For the study in its entirety: According to an earlier analysis of around 600 of the donors, roughly 180 million T cells yielded 117 million unique TCR beta sequences and 276 Gb of sequence data. Roughly 300 gigabases of sequencing data and approximately 93 million unique TCR sequences were included in an early release covering 500 to 750 HLA-typed donors. Of the roughly 400 genotyped donors, 81% were placed in the genetic ancestry cluster associated with self-reported Caucasian donors. The aim of the study was to test whether cataloging public T cell receptors could identify signatures of past pathogen exposure. Using immunosequencing, the study profiled T cell repertoires from 550 to 750 subjects and related those repertoires to cytomegalovirus serostatus. Besides the first cohort of more than 650 subjects, a separate validation cohort made up of 120 different subjects was used. To predict cytomegalovirus infection status, the study combined high-throughput TCR immunosequencing, statistical association of individual TCRs with disease status, and machine learning. A later analysis re-analyzed previously published TCR beta repertoires from approximately 700 donors and added high-resolution HLA genotyping to study TCR occurrence patterns. The later analysis used no new phenotypic data to find candidate immune exposures, relying instead on TCR beta sequences and their occurrence across donors. In an earlier analysis of 587 of the donors, high-throughput TCR beta sequencing was used to judge whether each TCR beta V gene segment behaved as functional or pseudogenic. Donor age, sex, ethnicity and CMV serostatus were compiled together with the repertoire data. A later genetic analysis used genome-wide SNP genotypes for about three fifths of the 666 donors, treating that subset as a discovery cohort. Every repertoire in the discovery cohort had been generated on one and the same sequencing platform. HLA typing covered class I and class II loci at four-digit resolution. The number of donors typed differed by locus, with about 629-630 for A, B, C, DRB1 and DQB1, about 500 for DQA1, approximately 570 for DPA1, and 472 for DPB1. Four to six DR-DQ haplotypes were handled as single units for association and clustering because linkage in the cohort was strong. On average, around 230,000 unique TCR beta nucleotide sequences were sequenced per donor among roughly 430 genotyped donors of the cohort, with roughly 18% of those sequences being non-productive. Beyond this particular receptor, the publication reports: When HLA alleles, especially DR and DQ, strongly co-occurred, attributing TCR associations to individual alleles was difficult. In a later analysis, 16,951 TCR beta sequences were associated with specific HLA alleles at a false discovery rate of 0.05. A later analysis found that TCR association rates varied across HLA loci, with DRB1 alleles showing the most associated TCRs and HLA-C alleles the fewest. Because counts were too low, around 17 rarely observed V segments, including chromosome 9 orphons, were left out of the earlier analysis of over 550 of the donors. Linkage disequilibrium might explain the correlated functional status among segregating V segments, but an unknown experimental factor could not be ruled out. In vitro tests confirmed that a few of the cytomegalovirus-associated TCR beta chains recognize cytomegalovirus antigens. A total of 150 to 200 TCR beta chains were listed by the study as associated with cytomegalovirus. Compared with the roughly 670-donor mean, donors in an Asian-associated ancestry cluster had fewer N-insertions in productive TCRs, according to a later genetic analysis. The only immune exposure information available for the cohort was CMV serostatus. A group of highly shared sequence variants was considered likely to be a technical artifact of the sequencing pipeline. Some IMGT-functional V segments, including TRBV6-2 and TRBV6-3, could not be told apart with the 87-base-pair reads, so those segments were excluded. Sequencing depth was assumed to be roughly uniform across donors in the presence/absence analyses, though that assumption may not hold. Because HLA typing was unavailable for some donors at each locus, only the typed subset was used in association tests. Compared with equally common non-associated chains, HLA-associated TCR beta chains in a later analysis were more clonally expanded and had lower generation probabilities. In this cohort, only TCR beta chains were sequenced, and detectable features were limited by the absence of alpha or paired-chain data. It was suggested by the authors that the approach could potentially be generalized to other disease states and immunological phenotypes. V-gene and J-gene trimming of TCR beta chains was associated with a missense DCLRE1C variant in a later genetic analysis, and the association was replicated in an independent cohort. In a later analysis, several top co-occurrence clusters were reported to appear linked to parvovirus B19, influenza, CMV and Epstein-Barr virus. In an earlier analysis of around 600 of the donors, most TCR beta V segments were observed in productive rearrangements about 87% or about 30% of the time, broadly matching IMGT annotations. Cytomegalovirus status was reported to be diagnosed by the classifier with high specificity and sensitivity in both the original and validation cohorts. Most TCR sequences were observed very rarely across donors, whereas some public TCRs were present in many individuals. In a later analysis, most CMV-associated TCR beta chains were found to appear HLA-restricted, with HLA associations seemingly driven largely by CMV exposure. A further reported finding was that TCR beta sequences accurately predicted the HLA-A and HLA-B alleles for most subjects in the first cohort.

V is cut back by 1 base and J by 6 bases, with 9 bases in the junction unmatched. Including cysteine and phenylalanine, the CDR3 has 16 amino acids. CDR3 DNA only is kept here, 48 bases in frame from base 1. The germline V gene provides CDR1 LGHNA and CDR2 YNFKEQ. Library preparation employed the immunoSEQ multiplex PCR assay. A mixture of 60 forward primers for TCR Vbeta segments and 13 reverse primers for TCR Jbeta segments was used in the multiplex PCR. The CDR3 region of rearranged TCR beta genes was amplified from genomic DNA with a multiplex PCR assay. The amplified TCR beta libraries were sequenced on the Illumina HiSeq System as 87-base-pair reads. Regarding the original processing steps: A later analysis counted 65 million to 90 million unique TCR beta chains across the 650 to 700 repertoires, and about 10 million of these chains were shared by at least two donors. To remove PCR and sequencing errors, raw reads were error-corrected and collapsed into unique sequences using a nearest-neighbor algorithm that merged closely related sequences. V, D and J gene segments were assigned by aligning CDR3 sequences to IMGT reference sequences. Each retained sequence needed at least a six-nucleotide match to both a V gene segment and a J gene segment. A rearrangement counted as productive if the CDR3 had no stop codons and remained in frame with V and J, and every other rearrangement counted as non-productive. Following IMGT convention, CDR3 was defined as the stretch from the second conserved V-encoded cysteine to the conserved J-encoded phenylalanine. The earlier analysis of about 560 of the donors excluded any sequence lacking an unambiguous match to a single V gene segment. In an earlier analysis of about 590 of the donors, a V segment was called functional when productive rearrangements were above 56.7%, and segregating when the standard deviation between donors exceeded 5%. A statistical classification framework was built to diagnose cytomegalovirus status from the catalog of TCR beta chain sequences. A later analysis assigned V and J genes by comparing TCR nucleotide sequences with IMGT/GENE-DB human TR gene sequences. The TCRdist pipeline was used in a later analysis to assign CDR3 sequences and most-parsimonious VDJ recombination scenarios. A later analysis defined each TCR beta chain by its CDR3 amino acid sequence plus V-gene family, and excluded reads lacking a unique V-gene family. To address suspected cross-contamination and a sequencing artifact, a later analysis removed approximately 600 highly shared, low-generation-probability nucleotide sequences. In a later analysis, a clonal expansion index was calculated for each public chain from normalized within-repertoire ranks of inferred template counts. In a later analysis, generation probabilities were computed using a VDJ recombination model fitted to out-of-frame rearrangements, and the results were checked against IGoR. In a later analysis, TCR-TCR, TCR-HLA and TCR-CMV co-occurrence was scored with hypergeometric tests, and a repertoire-size bias correction was applied to TCR pairs. To estimate false discovery rates, a later analysis permuted the HLA or CMV assignments 20 times. In a later analysis, co-occurring TCRs were grouped using DBSCAN, and TCRdist sequence similarity was added for clustering within HLA-allele-positive subsets. Repertoires with fewer than 30,000 or more than 120,000 public chains, plus five repertoires with anomalous nucleotide sharing, were excluded from co-occurrence clustering. Sourced from immuneACCESS, this table was stored by TCRdb with only in-frame sequences that have V and J called. A share of the clones is absent; for the studies checked, an unresolved V gene accounts for under half, and the remainder has no known explanation. The DNA gave D and trimming, while V, J and clone size come from that table. The sample table contains approximately 160,000 clones; only one count was recorded for more than 65% of them. Clones ranked in the top ten supply 1.5% to 2% of the sample.

Notes on this clone: Its antigen remains unidentified. No much larger clonotype is one base removed from it; base qualities were not supplied.

The cohort was made up of roughly 670 healthy bone marrow donors. Cohort members were all nominally healthy when sampled, although unrecorded immune exposures were likely present. The donor was CMV seronegative and was included in the group of several hundred seronegative cohort members. Each donor provided a peripheral blood sample, and peripheral blood mononuclear cells were used for TCR beta sequencing. The Qiagen DNeasy Blood Extraction Kit was used to extract genomic DNA from the blood cell samples. The receptor comes from a woman between 25 and 40 years old in good health and CMV-seronegative. The sample consisted of PBMCs. The chain is encoded by TRBV4-2 joined to TRBJ2-1; the central 7 bases match TRBD2. Read as DNA, the sequence is TGTGCCAGCAGCCAAGCCGGGACTACAAACCTCAATGAGCAGTTCTTC. It translates to CASSQAGTTNLNEQFF.